These 23 T cell receptor beta chains were all obtained from the same sample, sequenced in a study of blood T cell repertoires in COVID-19 (dated by TCRdb to the early 2020s). Libraries were prepared through the immunoSEQ multiplex PCR assay. This is the immuneACCESS table as TCRdb keeps it, with only in-frame sequences that have V and J called. A part of the clones is gone; compared with another copy, unresolved V genes explain less than half, and the rest is unexplained. This sample lists about 220,000 clones; around 80% were detected once. The top ten clonotypes cover around 7.7% of the sample. The sequencing sample was made of peripheral blood. The receptors were gathered from a woman aged 70-85 years with acute or convalescent COVID-19.

The chain links TRBV9 to TRBJ1-1, with D possibly matching TRBD1 (5 bases). Looked up from germline, CDR1 is SGDLS and CDR2 is YYNGEE. This CDR3 comprises 14 residues. V was clipped by 1 base and J by 3 bases, with 10 bases between them. The CDR3 is CASSVQGGDTEAFF. CDR3 coding DNA: TGTGCCAGCAGCGTACAGGGTGGGGACACTGAAGCTTTCTTT.

There are a few counts of this clone. The chain has TRBV24-1 and TRBJ2-7; 7 bases map to TRBD1. J was trimmed by 5 bases and V by 4 bases; bases with no gene match: 10. The CDR3 spans 15 residues. CDR1 and CDR2 (germline): KGHDR, SFDVKD. CDR3 coding DNA: TGTGCCACCAGTGACCAGGGGGACCTCTCTAACGAGCAGTACTTC. Translation gives CATSDQGDLSNEQYF.

The chain recombines TRBV7-9 with TRBJ2-1; D possibly corresponds to TRBD1 (6 bases). Germline lookup yields CDR1 SEHNR and CDR2 FQNEAQ (reference sequence). Trimming stripped 1 base from V and 7 bases from J, with 14 bases between. This CDR3 spans 15 amino acids. As DNA, the CDR3 is TGTGCCAGCAGCTTAGACACAGGGCCAGTGAATGAGCAGTTCTTC. It encodes CASSLDTGPVNEQFF.

The J gene is TRBJ1-2, the V gene TRBV24-1, with TRBD1 as a possible D gene (6 bases). The V and J ends lost 3 bases and 2 bases respectively, with 24 bases between them. Germline V CDR1 and CDR2: KGHDR, SFDVKD. This CDR3 contains 19 residues. The CDR3, as DNA: TGTGCCACCAGTGATCCGGCTCTGGAATTTGGGGGGGGCAACTATGGCTACACCTTC. It is translated as CATSDPALEFGGGNYGYTF.

A single count supports this clone. This chain joins TRBV6-5 and TRBJ1-3, with a weak D call TRBD1 (6 bases). Per the germline V gene, CDR1 is MNHEY and CDR2 is SVGAGI. Trimming removed 7 bases from V and 0 bases from J, with 13 bases in between. This CDR3 spans 15 amino acids. CDR3 residues: CASMPGANSGNTIYF. Written as DNA, the CDR3 is TGTGCCAGCATGCCAGGGGCCAACTCTGGAAACACCATATATTTT.

V gene TRBV7-3 combines with J gene TRBJ2-5; D not certain. CDR3 length equals 15 residues. The germline V and J ends were trimmed by 2 bases and 4 bases, with 14 bases remaining between them. The germline gives CDR1 SGHTA, CDR2 FQGTGA. The CDR3 here is CASSLSPGLGETQYF. CDR3 in DNA: TGTGCCAGCAGCTTATCCCCAGGTTTGGGAGAGACCCAGTACTTC.

Ten or more counts support this clone. The chain couples TRBV5-4 to TRBJ2-2; 7 nucleotides align to TRBD2. Trimming at V came to 5 bases and at J to 2 bases, leaving 9 bases not matched to a gene. Germline V gene sequence: CDR1 SGHNT, CDR2 YYREEE (reference sequence). CDR3 size: 16 residues. The CDR3 region has the DNA TGTGCCAGCAGTTATTGGGCGGGGGTTAACACCGGGGAGCTGTTTTTT. This encodes CASSYWAGVNTGELFF.

This clone was counted only a few times. The chain couples TRBV7-2 to TRBJ2-3, with 10 bases matching TRBD2. The CDR3 length is 19 residues. Germline lookup yields CDR1 SGHTA and CDR2 FQGNSA. With V trimmed by 4 bases and J by 0 bases, 13 bases remained unmatched. The CDR3 protein is CASSSPRWLAGASTDTQYF. The CDR3 DNA reads as TGTGCCAGCAGCTCCCCTAGATGGCTAGCGGGGGCTAGCACAGATACGCAGTATTTT.

The chain uses TRBV3-1 (or the pseudogene TRBV3-2) and TRBJ1-4; 7 nucleotides match TRBD1. V lost 1 base to trimming and J lost 1 base; unmatched junction nucleotides: 3. The germline V gene has CDR1 LGHDT and CDR2 YNNKEL (reference sequence). This CDR3 has 16 amino acids. CDR3 nucleotides: TGTGCCAGCAGCCAAGGCCGGACAGGAACTAATGAAAAACTGTTTTTT. This codes for CASSQGRTGTNEKLFF.

The chain couples TRBV30 to TRBJ1-2; 7 bases line up with TRBD1. The CDR3 is 12 residues long. CDR1 GTSNPN and CDR2 SVGIG come from the germline V gene (reference sequence). J lost 8 bases, V lost 4 bases, and 7 bases had no gene match. CDR3 nucleotide sequence: TGTGCCTGGACGAGGGGGCTTCGGGGCTACACCTTC. It is translated as CAWTRGLRGYTF.

The chain links TRBV6-1 to TRBJ1-1; D is ambiguous. V shed 2 bases and J shed 5 bases, with 15 bases lying between them. The germline CDR1 and CDR2 sequences are MNHNS and SASEGT. The CDR3 contains 15 residues. DNA for the CDR3: TGTGCCAGCAGTGAAACGGCGGGGTGGGCGACTGAAGCTTTCTTT. Its protein product is CASSETAGWATEAFF.

The rearrangement joins TRBV5-6 to TRBJ1-2; D not resolved. V lost 5 bases and J lost 4, with 15 bases in between. Germline V gene sequence: CDR1 SGHDT, CDR2 YYEEEE. The CDR3 has 14 amino acids. CDR3 DNA sequence: TGTGCCAGCAGGAGAACCGCACCTCCCTATGGCTACACCTTC. The encoded protein is CASRRTAPPYGYTF.

V is TRBV24-1 and J is TRBJ1-3; tentative D call: TRBD1 (5 bases). Looked up from germline, CDR1 is KGHDR and CDR2 is SFDVKD. The germline V and J ends were trimmed by 2 bases and 2 bases, with 6 bases remaining between them. This CDR3 has 14 residues. For the CDR3, the DNA is TGTGCCACCAGTGATTCCAGGGCTGGAAACACCATATATTTT. It encodes CATSDSRAGNTIYF.

J is TRBJ1-2 and V is TRBV5-5, with a tentative D call TRBD1 (5 bases). This CDR3 region has 15 residues. Germline lookup yields CDR1 SGHKS and CDR2 YYEKEE (reference sequence). The V and J ends lost 4 bases and 1 base respectively, with 14 bases between them. This CDR3 is CASSPLREGNYGYTF. CDR3 sequence (DNA): TGTGCCAGCAGCCCCCTCAGGGAGGGTAACTATGGCTACACCTTC.

This chain uses TRBV5-6 with TRBJ1-2; TRBD1 matches 9 bases. Germline CDR1 and CDR2: SGHDT and YYEEEE. Germline trimming cut 4 bases from V and 4 bases from J; bases unmatched to any gene: 5. This CDR3 has 14 amino acids. CDR3 loop: CASSPGTGRYGYTF. In nucleotides, the CDR3 is TGTGCCAGCAGCCCCGGGACAGGGCGCTATGGCTACACCTTC.

The CDR3 protein is CASSFQGSEQYV. DNA for the CDR3: TGTGCCAGCAGTTTTCAGGGCTCCGAGCAGTACGTC. The chain combines TRBV28 with TRBJ2-7; D is possibly TRBD1 (5 bases). Germline CDR1 MDHEN, CDR2 SYDVKM. This CDR3 region has 12 residues. Between the trimmed V and J ends, which lost 3 bases and 6 bases, there was a span of 9 bases.

The J gene is TRBJ1-4, the V gene TRBV18, with a weak D call TRBD1 (5 bases). The CDR3 consists of 16 residues. The V gene's germline CDR1 is KGHSH and CDR2 LQKENI. The V gene lost 3 bases and the J gene lost 7 bases, with 18 bases spanning the gap. The CDR3: CASSPRTDSFGEKLFF. DNA of the CDR3: TGTGCCAGCTCACCCCGAACAGACAGTTTTGGTGAAAAACTGTTTTTT.

V usage is TRBV4-1 and J usage is TRBJ2-7, with no clear D. The germline V gene encodes CDR1 MGHRA and CDR2 YSYEKL. The CDR3 consists of 14 residues. V was trimmed by 4 bases and J by 6 bases, leaving 16 bases between them. The CDR3 spells CASSPIPPTGEQYF. For the CDR3, the DNA is TGCGCCAGCAGCCCCATCCCCCCAACGGGCGAGCAGTACTTC.

The CDR3 here is CASSPGTGYNYGYTF. The CDR3 DNA reads TGTGCCAGCAGCCCCGGGACAGGGTATAATTATGGCTACACCTTC. The V call is TRBV4-2, the J call TRBJ1-2; 9 nucleotides match TRBD1. The CDR3 runs 15 residues. Germline values: CDR1 LGHNA, CDR2 YNFKEQ. Trimming at V came to 4 bases and at J to 5 bases, leaving 8 bases not matched to a gene.

The chain has TRBV5-1 and TRBJ2-7; 8 nucleotides align to TRBD1. The trim removed 0 bases at V and 7 bases at J, leaving 9 bases unmatched. The CDR3 totals 15 residues. The germline CDR1 and CDR2 sequences are SGHRS and YFSETQ. In DNA, the CDR3 is TGCGCCAGCAGCTTGGGGGCAGGGGGCGGCGGGGAGCAGTACTTC. As protein: CASSLGAGGGGEQYF.

J is TRBJ2-7 and V is TRBV6-2 or TRBV6-3, with no clear D. The CDR3 extends over 13 amino acids. The germline V and J ends were trimmed by 1 base and 7 bases, with 11 bases remaining between them. Germline values: CDR1 MNHEY, CDR2 SVGEGT. CDR3 protein: CASSYWRRQEQYF. CDR3 nucleotide sequence: TGTGCCAGCAGTTACTGGCGAAGACAAGAGCAGTACTTC.

The V call is TRBV9, the J call TRBJ1-1; no reliable D call. Germline V lookup: CDR1 SGDLS, CDR2 YYNGEE. The V end lost 4 bases, the J end lost 1 base, and 11 bases lay between the germline ends. The CDR3 has 14 amino acids. Here the CDR3 reads CASSPSPENTEAFF. The DNA for the CDR3 is TGTGCCAGCAGCCCCAGTCCTGAGAACACTGAAGCTTTCTTT.

The CDR3 region has the DNA TGTGCCAGCAGTTACTCACAGTTTCTGAACACTGAAGCTTTCTTT. Amino acid sequence: CASSYSQFLNTEAFF. This sequence joins TRBV6-5 and TRBJ1-1; D remains ambiguous. Trimming took off 0 bases at V and 0 bases at J, with 8 bases between the two ends. Germline CDR1 and CDR2: MNHEY and SVGAGI. CDR3 size: 15 residues.